These 21 T cell receptor beta chains originate from one sample sequenced in a study of T-cell reconstitution after alpha-beta-depleted transplantation in children. The library targeted TCRbeta and was prepared with unique molecular identifiers. TCRdb fed the PCR reads into MiXCR, producing one record per CDR3 protein. This table has about 640,000 distinct CDR3 sequences, roughly 17% appearing once. The sequences come from PBMCs from the stem cell graft donor, collected from the stem cell graft. The receptors derive from a human donor who donated a stem cell graft to a child with acute myeloid leukemia.

The rearrangement uses TRBV7-2 and TRBJ2-1, with 7 bases aligning to TRBD2. The V gene's germline CDR1 is SGHTA and CDR2 FQGNSA. CDR3 length: 14 amino acids. With 5 bases clipped from V and 8 bases from J, the junction kept 9 bases outside the gene matches. This chain's CDR3 is CASSPATSTHEQFF. The CDR3 DNA sequence: TGTGCCAGCAGCCCTGCGACTAGCACTCATGAGCAGTTCTTC. The full variable domain, in which reference TRBV7-2 and TRBJ2-1 provide the parts outside the CDR3, is GAGVSQSPSNKVTEKGKDVELRCDPISGHTALYWYRQSLGQGLEFLIYFQGNSAPDKSGLPSDRFSAERTGGSVSTLTIQRTQQEDSAVYLCASSPATSTHEQFFGPGTRLTVL.

The sample holds a few counts of this clonotype. The genes are TRBV12-3 or TRBV12-4 and TRBJ2-5; D gene ambiguous. The germline V and J ends were trimmed by 5 bases and 2 bases, with 12 bases remaining between them. The CDR3 contains 14 residues. The CDR3 region is CASSHGRLQETQYF. As DNA, the CDR3 is TGTGCCAGCAGTCACGGAAGGTTGCAAGAGACCCAGTACTTC.

The chain is built from TRBV7-2 and TRBJ1-4, with 9 nucleotides matching TRBD1. Trimming cost V 5 bases and J 8 bases; bases outside gene matches: 6. The CDR3 runs to 14 residues. Germline-derived CDR1 and CDR2 are SGHTA and FQGNSA. The CDR3 loop is CASSADRGVEKLFF. CDR3 coding DNA: TGTGCCAGCAGCGCCGACAGGGGGGTCGAAAAACTGTTTTTT.

This clonotype was counted many times. The V gene is TRBV12-3 or TRBV12-4, the J gene TRBJ2-3; TRBD2 aligns across 12 bases. This CDR3 spans 14 amino acids. V shed 7 bases and J 7 bases; nucleotides not matched to a gene: 6. The CDR3 here is CASKLAGGMNTQYF. The DNA for the CDR3 is TGTGCCAGCAAACTAGCGGGGGGAATGAATACGCAGTATTTT.

This clonotype was seen at least ten times. The chain employs TRBV20-1 and TRBJ1-2; D call uncertain. The CDR3 sequence is 13 residues long. The ends were cut back, 0 bases at V and 3 bases at J, with 8 bases in the middle. Germline CDR1 is DFQATT and CDR2 is SNEGSKA (reference sequence). This CDR3 is CSARDKLYYGYTF. Written as DNA, the CDR3 is TGCAGTGCTAGAGATAAGCTATACTATGGCTACACCTTC.

The chain joins TRBV28 to TRBJ1-6; 8 positions agree with TRBD1. With V trimmed by 5 bases and J by 9 bases, 6 bases remained unmatched. The CDR3 totals 14 residues. Germline CDR1 is MDHEN and CDR2 is SYDVKM. The CDR3 loop is CASSPTGASSPLHF. The CDR3 DNA follows: TGTGCCAGCAGTCCGACAGGGGCTTCTTCACCCCTCCACTTT.

This clonotype occurred many times. The chain links TRBV20-1 to TRBJ2-3; D gene uncertain. The CDR3 is 13 amino acids. The V end was cut by 6 bases, the J end by 2 bases, with 12 bases between. The germline V gene encodes CDR1 DFQATT and CDR2 SNEGSKA (reference sequence). This CDR3 is CSADGFSTDTQYF. DNA for the CDR3: TGCAGTGCGGACGGGTTCTCCACAGATACGCAGTATTTT.

This rearrangement joins TRBV4-3 to TRBJ2-3; D possibly uses TRBD1 or TRBD2 (6 bases each). In germline, CDR1 is LGHNA, CDR2 YSLEER. The CDR3 has 16 residues. Trimming took off 1 base at V and 3 bases at J, with 14 bases between the two ends. The CDR3 DNA reads TGCGCCAGCAGCCAAGGCGGGACATTAATAACAGATACGCAGTATTTT. Amino acid sequence: CASSQGGTLITDTQYF.

In its sample, this clonotype was seen many times. The J gene is TRBJ2-3, the V gene TRBV29-1, with D possibly TRBD1 on 6 matching bases. V lost 6 bases, J lost 1 base, and 17 bases lay in between. There are 15 residues in the CDR3. Germline CDR1 is SQVTM and CDR2 is ANQGSEA. DNA for the CDR3: TGCAGCGTAGCTCAACAGGGCCCCGGCACAGATACGCAGTATTTT. This translates into CSVAQQGPGTDTQYF.

The V call is TRBV24-1, the J call TRBJ2-3; D gene unclear. Germline values: CDR1 KGHDR, CDR2 SFDVKD. V dropped 1 base and J dropped 5 bases, with 15 bases sitting between them. This CDR3 region has 16 residues. As DNA, the CDR3 is TGTGCCACCAGTGATTTAAACTGGGAAGGAGAAGATACGCAGTATTTT. Amino acid sequence: CATSDLNWEGEDTQYF.

In this sample, this clonotype turned up many times. The V call is TRBV7-2, the J call TRBJ2-7, with no clear D. This CDR3 is built from 14 residues. Germline CDR1 is SGHTA and CDR2 is FQGNSA. Trimming took 1 base from V and 0 from J, leaving 7 bases between them. CDR3 loop: CASSLGASSYEQYV. The CDR3, as DNA: TGTGCCAGCAGCTTAGGGGCTAGCTCCTACGAGCAGTACGTC.

The J gene is TRBJ1-1, the V gene TRBV12-3 or TRBV12-4; the match to TRBD1 covers 7 bases. This CDR3 has 16 residues. V dropped 3 bases and J dropped 3; count of bases not matched to a gene: 10. The CDR3, as DNA: TGTGCCAGCAGTTTTGTAGGGGGCGGCTCCCACACTGAAGCTTTCTTT. Its translation is CASSFVGGGSHTEAFF.

This clonotype has more than one count but fewer than ten. The J gene is TRBJ1-2, the V gene TRBV29-1; tentatively, D is TRBD1 (5 bases). V lost 3 bases, J lost 8 bases, and 22 bases lay in between. The CDR3 runs to 15 residues. Germline V CDR1 and CDR2: SQVTM, ANQGSEA. CDR3 residues: CSVDVAGSLRSGYTF. In DNA, the CDR3 is TGCAGCGTTGATGTAGCAGGGTCCCTTCGGTCCGGCTACACCTTC.

This clonotype was seen more than once but under ten times. The J gene is TRBJ2-5, the V gene TRBV3-1, with TRBD1 matching over 7 bases. Germline CDR1 reads LGHDT; CDR2 reads YNNKEL (reference sequence). Trimming cost V 1 base and J 4 bases; bases outside gene matches: 6. This CDR3 is 15 amino acids long. The CDR3 reads CASSQGQGLGETQYF. The CDR3 nucleotides read TGTGCCAGCAGCCAAGGACAGGGTTTGGGAGAGACCCAGTACTTC.

This sequence joins TRBV29-1 and TRBJ2-2; the D gene is possibly TRBD2 (5 bases). V was shortened by 6 bases and J by 4 bases, with 15 bases between the two germline ends. The germline V gene has CDR1 SQVTM and CDR2 ANQGSEA. The CDR3 length is 14 residues. CDR3 amino acids: CSVSKAGPTGELFF. The CDR3 DNA sequence: TGCAGCGTCTCAAAGGCGGGTCCCACCGGGGAGCTGTTTTTT.

Ten or more counts support this clonotype. The CDR3 nucleotides read TGTGCCAGCAGCTTTCGACAGGGAAGCAATCAGCCCCAGCATTTT. Translated: CASSFRQGSNQPQHF. The genes are TRBV5-6 and TRBJ1-5; 7 nucleotides match TRBD1. The J segment lost 1 base and the V segment lost 2 bases, leaving 3 bases of the junction unmatched. This CDR3 is built from 15 residues. Germline values: CDR1 SGHDT, CDR2 YYEEEE.

For this clonotype: A much larger clone differs by one base, so this may be a read error. V gene TRBV29-1 combines with J gene TRBJ2-2; 10 bases fit TRBD2. The germline gives CDR1 SQVTM, CDR2 ANQGSEA. CDR3 size: 14 residues. The CDR3 bases are TGCAGCGTTCGGACTAGCGGAAACACCGGGAAGCTGTTTTTT. As protein: CSVRTSGNTGKLFF.

The sample holds a few counts of this clonotype. The rearrangement links TRBV6-6 to TRBJ2-3; D is perhaps TRBD1 (5 bases). CDR3 length: 12 amino acids. The V and J ends lost 8 bases and 6 bases respectively, with 12 bases between them. Germline V CDR1 and CDR2: MNHNY, SVGAGI (reference sequence). The CDR3 coding sequence is TGTGCCAGCGGGGCGCAACCGGATACGCAGTATTTT. It specifies CASGAQPDTQYF.

This clonotype was seen only a few times. This chain joins TRBV5-4 and TRBJ2-5; D may be TRBD1 (5 bases). The CDR3 loop spans 14 amino acids. Germline V lookup: CDR1 SGHNT, CDR2 YYREEE (reference sequence). Deletions cut 3 bases from V and 7 bases from J, with 16 bases between. The DNA for the CDR3 is TGTGCCAGCAGCTCTGGGCTCCCCCAGGGGACCCAGTACTTC. Its translation is CASSSGLPQGTQYF.

This clonotype was recorded many times. The chain recombines TRBV20-1 with TRBJ2-3; TRBD1 might be the D (5 bases). The V gene lost 4 bases and the J gene lost 1 base, with 9 bases spanning the gap. Germline V lookup: CDR1 DFQATT, CDR2 SNEGSKA (reference sequence). The CDR3 totals 13 residues. Here the CDR3 DNA reads TGCAGTGCTATCTCCAGGGGCACAGATACGCAGTATTTT. This codes for CSAISRGTDTQYF.

This clonotype was seen at least ten times. The chain couples TRBV20-1 to TRBJ1-5; tentative D call: TRBD1 (6 bases). Deletions cut 6 bases from V and 2 bases from J, with 14 bases between. CDR3 length: 14 amino acids. CDR1 and CDR2 from the germline V gene are DFQATT and SNEGSKA (reference sequence). The CDR3 reads CSACEGGGNQPQHF. The DNA of the CDR3 is TGCAGTGCGTGTGAAGGGGGAGGCAATCAGCCCCAGCATTTT.